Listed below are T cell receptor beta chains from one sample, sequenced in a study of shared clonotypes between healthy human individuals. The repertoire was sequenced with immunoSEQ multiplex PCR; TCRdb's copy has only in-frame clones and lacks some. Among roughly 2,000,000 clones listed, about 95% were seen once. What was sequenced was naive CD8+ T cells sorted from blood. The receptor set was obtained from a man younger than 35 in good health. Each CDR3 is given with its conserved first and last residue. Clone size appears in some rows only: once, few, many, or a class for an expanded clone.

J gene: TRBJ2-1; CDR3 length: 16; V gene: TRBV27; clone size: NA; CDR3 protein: CASSLSSWGSAPEQFF
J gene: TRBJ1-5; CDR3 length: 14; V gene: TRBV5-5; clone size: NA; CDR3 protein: CASSGPQGNQPQHF
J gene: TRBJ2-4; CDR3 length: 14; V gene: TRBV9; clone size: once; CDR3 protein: CASNSEGSSNIQYF
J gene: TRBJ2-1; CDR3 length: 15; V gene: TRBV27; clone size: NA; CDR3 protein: CASSLLTHNYNEQFF
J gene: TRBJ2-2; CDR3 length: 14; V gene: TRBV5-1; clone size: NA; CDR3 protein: CASSLVEVTGELFF
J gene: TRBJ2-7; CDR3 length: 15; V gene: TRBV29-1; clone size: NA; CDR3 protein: CSVEGTSGEFYEQYF
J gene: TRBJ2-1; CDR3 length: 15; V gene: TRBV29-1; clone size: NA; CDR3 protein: CSVEALGLDYNEQFF
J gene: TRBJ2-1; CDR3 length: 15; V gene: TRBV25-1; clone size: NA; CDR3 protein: CASSESMTLGGEQFF
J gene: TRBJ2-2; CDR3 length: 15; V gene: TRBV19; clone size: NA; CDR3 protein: CASSIVGVDTGELFF
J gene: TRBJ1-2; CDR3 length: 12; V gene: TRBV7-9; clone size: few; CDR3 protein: CASSPGPVGYTF
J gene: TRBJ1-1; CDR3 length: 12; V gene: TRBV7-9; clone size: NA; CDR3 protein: CASSPGGSEAFF
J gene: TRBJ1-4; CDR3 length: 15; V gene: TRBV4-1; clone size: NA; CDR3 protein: CASSPRTGVNEKLFF
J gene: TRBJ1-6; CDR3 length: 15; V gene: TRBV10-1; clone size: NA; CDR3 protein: CASSESGERNSPLHF
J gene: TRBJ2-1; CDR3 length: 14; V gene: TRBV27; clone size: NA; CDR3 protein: CASSLGLLVNEQFF
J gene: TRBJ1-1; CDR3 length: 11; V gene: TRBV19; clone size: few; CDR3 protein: CASREQEEAFF
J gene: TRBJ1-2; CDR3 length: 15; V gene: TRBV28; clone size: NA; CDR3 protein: CASSLGPQDLYGYTF
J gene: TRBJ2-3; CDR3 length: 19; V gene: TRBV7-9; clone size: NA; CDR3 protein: CASSLDPALAGGLRNTQYF
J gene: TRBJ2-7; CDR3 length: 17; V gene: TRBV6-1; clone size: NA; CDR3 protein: CASSDPSLTGGAEEQYF
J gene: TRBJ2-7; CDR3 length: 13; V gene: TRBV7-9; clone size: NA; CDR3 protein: CASSFPREDEQYF
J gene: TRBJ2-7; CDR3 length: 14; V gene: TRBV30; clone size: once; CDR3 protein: CAWGGDRYTYEQYF
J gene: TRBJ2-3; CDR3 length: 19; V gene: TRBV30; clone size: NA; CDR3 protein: CAWARTGTSGPSGTDTQYF
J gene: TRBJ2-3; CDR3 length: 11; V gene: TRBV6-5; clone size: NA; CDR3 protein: CASGWADTQYF
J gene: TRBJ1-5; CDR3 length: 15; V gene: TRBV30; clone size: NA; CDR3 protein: CAWNPGVNSNQPQHF
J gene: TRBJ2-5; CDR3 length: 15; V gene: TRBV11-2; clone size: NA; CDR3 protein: CASSLGEDRLETQYF
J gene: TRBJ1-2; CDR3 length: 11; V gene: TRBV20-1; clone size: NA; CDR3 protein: CSAEGAYGYTF
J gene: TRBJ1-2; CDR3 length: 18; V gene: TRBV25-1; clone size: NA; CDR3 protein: CASSERTETGGLNYGYTF
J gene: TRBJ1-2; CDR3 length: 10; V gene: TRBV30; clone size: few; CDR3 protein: CAWENPGYTF
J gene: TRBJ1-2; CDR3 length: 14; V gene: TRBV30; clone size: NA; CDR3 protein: CAWSALGGAYGYTF
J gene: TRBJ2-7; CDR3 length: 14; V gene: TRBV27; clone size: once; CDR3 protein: CASSYRAWVYEQYF
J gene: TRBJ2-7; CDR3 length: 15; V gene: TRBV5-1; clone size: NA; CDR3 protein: CASSMAKDRIYEQYF
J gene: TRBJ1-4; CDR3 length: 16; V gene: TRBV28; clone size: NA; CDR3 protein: CASSPIGTPPGEKLFF
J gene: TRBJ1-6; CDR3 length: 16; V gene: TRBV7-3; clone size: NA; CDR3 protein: CASSLIGPGGNSPLHF
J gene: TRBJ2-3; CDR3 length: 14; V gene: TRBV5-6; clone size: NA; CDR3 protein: CASRLYGYTDTQYF
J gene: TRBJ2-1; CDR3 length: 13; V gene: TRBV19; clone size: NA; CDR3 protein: CASSEIGYNEQFF
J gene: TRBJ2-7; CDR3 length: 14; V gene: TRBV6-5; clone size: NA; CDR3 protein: CASSFSGTPYEQYF
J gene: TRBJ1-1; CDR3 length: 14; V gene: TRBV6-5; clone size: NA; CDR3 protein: CASSTGGEGTEAFF
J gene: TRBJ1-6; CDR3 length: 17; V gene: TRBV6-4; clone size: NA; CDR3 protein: CASSDSCLRFYNSPLHF
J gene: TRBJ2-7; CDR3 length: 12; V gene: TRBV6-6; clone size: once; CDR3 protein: CASSYEGYEQYF
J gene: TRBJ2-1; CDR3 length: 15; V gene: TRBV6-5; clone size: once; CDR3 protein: CASSPEQGGYNEQFF
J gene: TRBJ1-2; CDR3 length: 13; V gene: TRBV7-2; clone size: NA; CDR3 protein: CAIAGGSNYGYTF